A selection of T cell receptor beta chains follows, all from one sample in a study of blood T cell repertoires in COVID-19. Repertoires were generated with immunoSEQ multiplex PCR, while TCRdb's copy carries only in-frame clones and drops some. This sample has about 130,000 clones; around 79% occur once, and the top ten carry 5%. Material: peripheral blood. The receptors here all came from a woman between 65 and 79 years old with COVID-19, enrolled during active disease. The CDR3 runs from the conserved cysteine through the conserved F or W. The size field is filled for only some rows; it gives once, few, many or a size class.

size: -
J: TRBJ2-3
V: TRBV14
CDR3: CASSPISTDTQYF

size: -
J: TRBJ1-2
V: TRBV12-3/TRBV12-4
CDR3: CASSPRRGDGYTF

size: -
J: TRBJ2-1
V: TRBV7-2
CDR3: CASMTSGGTYNEQFF

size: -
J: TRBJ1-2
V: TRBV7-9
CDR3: CASSRDRDGYTF

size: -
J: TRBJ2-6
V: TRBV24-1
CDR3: CATSEAGTAGANVLTF

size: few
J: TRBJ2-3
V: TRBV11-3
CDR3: CASSLGQGTQYF

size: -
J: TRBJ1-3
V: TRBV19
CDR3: CASPPRLYGVSGNTIYF

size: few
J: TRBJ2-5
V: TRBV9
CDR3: CASSVGVGGETQYF

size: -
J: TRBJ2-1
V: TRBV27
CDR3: CASSLLGDRSSYNEQFF

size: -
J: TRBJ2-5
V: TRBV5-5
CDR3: CASSLASGTSETQYF

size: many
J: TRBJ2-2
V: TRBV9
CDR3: CASSETSTDGELFF

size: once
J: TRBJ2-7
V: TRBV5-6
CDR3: CASSRMGGSYEQYF

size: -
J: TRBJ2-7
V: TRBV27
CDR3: CASRPRDSYEQYF

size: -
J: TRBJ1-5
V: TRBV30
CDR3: CAWSAIGQGANQPQHF

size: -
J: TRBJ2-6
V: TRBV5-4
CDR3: CASSFGLAGSSGANVLTF

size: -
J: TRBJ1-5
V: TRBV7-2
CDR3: CASSLGVYSNQPQHF

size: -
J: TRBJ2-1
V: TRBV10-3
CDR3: CAIRVAGANNEQFF

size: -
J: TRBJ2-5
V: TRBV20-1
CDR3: CSASYGGAYETQYF

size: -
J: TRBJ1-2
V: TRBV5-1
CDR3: CASSPTGLDNYGYTF

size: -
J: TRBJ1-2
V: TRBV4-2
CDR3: CASSQDPGTGSYGYTF

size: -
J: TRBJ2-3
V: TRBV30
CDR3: CAWSAGTRSTDTQYF

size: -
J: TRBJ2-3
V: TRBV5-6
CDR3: CASSPPGQVTDTQYF

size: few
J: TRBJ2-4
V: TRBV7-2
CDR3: CASSLGRGMDKNIQYF

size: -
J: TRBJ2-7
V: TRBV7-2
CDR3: CASSQGQVSYEQYF

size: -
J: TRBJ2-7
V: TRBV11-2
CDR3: CASTLRQGVYEQYF

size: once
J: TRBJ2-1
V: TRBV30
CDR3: CAWRAAGGYNEQFF

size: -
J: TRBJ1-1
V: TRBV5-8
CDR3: CASSFVTDHTEAFF

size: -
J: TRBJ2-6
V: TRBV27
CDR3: CASSPDGGSGANVLTF

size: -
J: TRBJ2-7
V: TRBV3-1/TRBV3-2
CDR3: CASSRKGQGYYEQYF

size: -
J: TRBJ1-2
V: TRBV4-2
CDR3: CASSQETVYGYTF

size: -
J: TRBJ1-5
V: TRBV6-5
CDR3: CASSEQGNQPQHF

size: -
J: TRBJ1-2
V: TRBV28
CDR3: CASRPGQGVRGYGYTF

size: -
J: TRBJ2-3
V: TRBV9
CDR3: CASSVDPAGVADTQYF

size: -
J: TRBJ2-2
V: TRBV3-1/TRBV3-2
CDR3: CASSQVLSWSGFAGELFF

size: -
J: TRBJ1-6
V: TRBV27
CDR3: CASSLSGGTGGVMSYNSPLHF

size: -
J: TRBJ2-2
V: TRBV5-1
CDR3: CASSSRGHNTGELFF

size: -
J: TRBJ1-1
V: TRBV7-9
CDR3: CASSLHGQNTEAFF

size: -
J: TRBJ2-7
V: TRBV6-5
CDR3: CASASGTGANEQYF

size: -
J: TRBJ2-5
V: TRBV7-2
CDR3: CASSLVGGGTQYF

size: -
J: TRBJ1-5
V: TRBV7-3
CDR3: CASSPLVGRGHSQDQPQHF

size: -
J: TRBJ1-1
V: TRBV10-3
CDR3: CAISRGGNLGNTEAFF

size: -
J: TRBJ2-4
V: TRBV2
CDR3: CASRWTSGGPGSQNIQYF

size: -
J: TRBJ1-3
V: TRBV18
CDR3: CASSRTTGPGNTIYF

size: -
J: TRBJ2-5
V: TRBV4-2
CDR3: CASSQDLAGGPSQETQYF

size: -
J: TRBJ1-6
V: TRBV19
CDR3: CASSETPPPSPLHF

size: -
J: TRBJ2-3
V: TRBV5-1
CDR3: CASSLETGDAQYF

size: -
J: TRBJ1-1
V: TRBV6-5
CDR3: CASSYSTARGTACFF

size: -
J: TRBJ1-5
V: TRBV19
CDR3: CASSSAGTGQPQHF